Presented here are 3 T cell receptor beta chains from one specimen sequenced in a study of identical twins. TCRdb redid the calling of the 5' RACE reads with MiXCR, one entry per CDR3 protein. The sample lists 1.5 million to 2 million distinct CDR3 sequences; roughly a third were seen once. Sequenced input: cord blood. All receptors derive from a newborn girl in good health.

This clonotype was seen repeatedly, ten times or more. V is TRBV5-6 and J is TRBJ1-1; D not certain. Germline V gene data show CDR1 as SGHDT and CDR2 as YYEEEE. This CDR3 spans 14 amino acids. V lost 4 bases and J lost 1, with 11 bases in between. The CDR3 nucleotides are TGTGCCAGCAGCCTAGGAGGGAGGAACACTGAAGCTTTCTTT. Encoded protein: CASSLGGRNTEAFF. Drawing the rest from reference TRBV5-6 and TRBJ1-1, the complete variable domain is DAGVTQSPTHLIKTRGQQVTLRCSPKSGHDTVSWYQQALGQGPQFIFQYYEEEERQRGNFPDRFSGHQFPNYSSELNVNALLLGDSALYLCASSLGGRNTEAFFGQGTRLTVV.

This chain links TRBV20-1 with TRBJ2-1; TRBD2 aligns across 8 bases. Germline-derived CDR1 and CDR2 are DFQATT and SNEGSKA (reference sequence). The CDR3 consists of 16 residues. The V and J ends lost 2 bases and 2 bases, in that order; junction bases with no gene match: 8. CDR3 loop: CSARPKPGLAYNEQFF. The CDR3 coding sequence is TGCAGTGCTAGACCGAAACCGGGACTAGCCTACAATGAGCAGTTCTTC.

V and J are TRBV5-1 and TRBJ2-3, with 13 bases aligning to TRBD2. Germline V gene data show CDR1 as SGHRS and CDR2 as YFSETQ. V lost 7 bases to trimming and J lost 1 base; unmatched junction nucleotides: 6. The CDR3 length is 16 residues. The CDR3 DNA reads TGCGCCAGCTTTCACGGACTAGCGGGAGGCACAGATACGCAGTATTTT. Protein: CASFHGLAGGTDTQYF.